This is a list of T cell receptor beta chains from one sample in a study of cytomegalovirus exposure and HLA in healthy donors. Method: immunoSEQ multiplex PCR; TCRdb's copy keeps in-frame clones and lacks some. This table holds 150,000 to 200,000 clones, roughly 80% found once. Sequencing was performed on PBMCs. The source of these receptors is a woman between 40 and 55 years old in good health and CMV-seropositive. The CDR3 runs from the conserved cysteine through the conserved F or W.

j_call: TRBJ2-3; v_call: TRBV29-1; cdr3_aa: CSATSVPTDTQYF
j_call: TRBJ2-7; v_call: TRBV7-9; cdr3_aa: CASSLASGDAYEQYF
j_call: TRBJ2-2; v_call: TRBV14; cdr3_aa: CASSRLAGVTGELFF
j_call: TRBJ2-1; v_call: TRBV7-3; cdr3_aa: CASSLLSAGGPSEQFF
j_call: TRBJ2-7; v_call: TRBV6-1; cdr3_aa: CASTGGGVGYEQYF
j_call: TRBJ2-1; v_call: TRBV9; cdr3_aa: CASSLGAMGQFF
j_call: TRBJ2-7; v_call: TRBV11-1; cdr3_aa: CASSRTGGWNEQYF
j_call: TRBJ1-1; v_call: TRBV18; cdr3_aa: CASSLTDRLNTEAFF
j_call: TRBJ2-1; v_call: TRBV19; cdr3_aa: CASSTVTEDYNEQFF
j_call: TRBJ1-5; v_call: TRBV15; cdr3_aa: CATRDRVDQPQHF
j_call: TRBJ2-1; v_call: TRBV28; cdr3_aa: CASSIPAGVSEQFF
j_call: TRBJ2-7; v_call: TRBV2; cdr3_aa: CASKPRLAGKNDEQYF
j_call: TRBJ1-1; v_call: TRBV2; cdr3_aa: CASSVRDRVSTEAFF
j_call: TRBJ1-4; v_call: TRBV6-6; cdr3_aa: CASSYVNNEKLFF
j_call: TRBJ1-2; v_call: TRBV10-2; cdr3_aa: CASSEFEGGYGYTF
j_call: TRBJ2-1; v_call: TRBV9; cdr3_aa: CASSVGLAGVYDEQFF
j_call: TRBJ1-5; v_call: TRBV10-3; cdr3_aa: CAISEYAEGNQPQHF
j_call: TRBJ2-1; v_call: TRBV5-1; cdr3_aa: CASSTGSGESFQQFF
j_call: TRBJ1-1; v_call: TRBV19; cdr3_aa: CASSIRQMNTEAFF
j_call: TRBJ1-2; v_call: TRBV10-3; cdr3_aa: CAIREGQGVGGYTF
j_call: TRBJ1-2; v_call: TRBV2; cdr3_aa: CASSDRQGNYGYTF
j_call: TRBJ2-6; v_call: TRBV15; cdr3_aa: CATSRDQGVFLTF
j_call: TRBJ2-3; v_call: TRBV13; cdr3_aa: CASSPLLAGVTDTQYF
j_call: TRBJ1-2; v_call: TRBV7-3; cdr3_aa: CASSQDREGVPYGYTF
j_call: TRBJ2-7; v_call: TRBV4-3; cdr3_aa: CASSKGQDYEQYF
j_call: TRBJ2-5; v_call: TRBV5-1; cdr3_aa: CASTGSGALYF
j_call: TRBJ1-2; v_call: TRBV4-3; cdr3_aa: CASSQEPSGQVLGYTF
j_call: TRBJ2-1; v_call: TRBV30; cdr3_aa: CAWSVGVAGVGEQFF
j_call: TRBJ2-1; v_call: TRBV5-4; cdr3_aa: CASSRDRTSLSEQFF
j_call: TRBJ1-5; v_call: TRBV13; cdr3_aa: CASSFGGFNQPQHF
j_call: TRBJ2-5; v_call: TRBV11-1; cdr3_aa: CASSVGAGVETQYF
j_call: TRBJ2-7; v_call: TRBV5-1; cdr3_aa: CASSPGTGRVHEQYF
j_call: TRBJ1-1; v_call: TRBV2; cdr3_aa: CASSEFGLQGEYTEAFF
j_call: TRBJ2-1; v_call: TRBV4-2; cdr3_aa: CASSQDFSGSSNEQFF
j_call: TRBJ1-2; v_call: TRBV28; cdr3_aa: CASSLDRVRYGYTF
j_call: TRBJ2-5; v_call: TRBV7-9; cdr3_aa: CASSPRTSGQETQYF
j_call: TRBJ2-2; v_call: TRBV15; cdr3_aa: CATSRETGSNTGELFF
j_call: TRBJ2-1; v_call: TRBV28; cdr3_aa: CASTLLSHEASGRTYNEQFF
j_call: TRBJ2-7; v_call: TRBV6-1; cdr3_aa: CASPTVYEQYF
j_call: TRBJ2-2; v_call: TRBV7-2; cdr3_aa: CASSSGIKNPGELFF
j_call: TRBJ1-2; v_call: TRBV5-4; cdr3_aa: CASSGDRGRRDGYTF
j_call: TRBJ2-7; v_call: TRBV5-5; cdr3_aa: CASSLLAFEQYF
j_call: TRBJ2-7; v_call: TRBV11-1; cdr3_aa: CASSLVGEFGGFHEQYF
j_call: TRBJ1-1; v_call: TRBV28; cdr3_aa: CASSRPGDITEAFF
j_call: TRBJ2-2; v_call: TRBV4-1; cdr3_aa: CASSPYRTGKGPNTGELFF